The 4 T cell receptor beta chains below all came from one sample that was sequenced in a study of blood T cell repertoires in COVID-19. Using immunoSEQ multiplex PCR, the repertoire was profiled, and TCRdb retains in-frame clones only, with some absent. This sample yields 95,000 to 100,000 clones, of which around 87% are seen a single time; under 14% belongs to the top ten. The sample taken for sequencing was peripheral blood. These receptors were obtained from a woman aged 25 to 39 with acute or convalescent COVID-19.

The V and J genes are TRBV30 and TRBJ1-5; 7 bases agree with TRBD1. Unmatched junction bases numbered 4, after V lost 7 bases and J lost 4 bases. The CDR3 spans 12 residues. The V gene's germline CDR1 is GTSNPN and CDR2 SVGIG (reference sequence). The CDR3 DNA sequence: TGTGCCTTCCAGACAGGGAATCAGCCCCAGCATTTT. This gives the protein CAFQTGNQPQHF.

There are a few counts of this clone. This sequence joins TRBV28 and TRBJ2-7; D may be TRBD1 (5 bases). CDR3 length equals 13 residues. CDR1 MDHEN and CDR2 SYDVKM come from the germline V gene. The V and J ends lost 9 bases and 0 bases respectively, with 12 bases between them. CDR3 DNA: TGTGCCAGTCTGGGGCTCCTCTCCTACGAGCAGTACTTC. It translates to CASLGLLSYEQYF.

This clone has just a few counts. This chain links TRBV30 with TRBJ2-7; a possible D gene is TRBD1 (6 bases). The germline V and J ends were trimmed by 2 bases and 4 bases, with 21 bases remaining between them. CDR1 is GTSNPN, CDR2 SVGIG, per germline (reference sequence). This CDR3 is built from 16 residues. CDR3 residues: CAWSTPAKQGWYEQYF. The CDR3 nucleotides are TGTGCCTGGAGTACCCCCGCCAAGCAGGGGTGGTACGAGCAGTACTTC.

The chain recombines TRBV9 with TRBJ2-1; the D gene is possibly TRBD2 (6 bases). Germline V CDR1 and CDR2: SGDLS, YYNGEE. V lost 0 bases and J 10 bases, leaving 20 bases between the germline ends. The CDR3 length is 16 residues. The CDR3: CASSVGGGAPAREQFF. CDR3 coding DNA: TGTGCCAGCAGCGTAGGAGGAGGGGCCCCCGCACGGGAGCAGTTCTTC.